These 23 T cell receptor beta chains were all obtained from the same sample, sequenced in a study of graft-versus-host responses after intestinal transplantation. These receptors lack a known antigen. Sequenced by immunoSEQ multiplex PCR; TCRdb stores in-frame clones only, minus some. The repertoire consists of around 50,000 clones, with 89% occurring once and the leading ten covering over 0.55%. Sample: unstimulated CD4+ T cells sorted from spleen or lymph node cells, taken before transplant. Receptor source: a human donor who was the organ donor for an intestinal transplant.

In DNA, the CDR3 is TGCGCCAGCACGGCAGTAGGGGGCACTGAAGCTTTCTTT. Amino acid sequence: CASTAVGGTEAFF. The chain carries TRBV5-1 and TRBJ1-1, with D possibly matching TRBD1 (6 bases). CDR1 and CDR2 (germline): SGHRS, YFSETQ. This CDR3 has 13 residues. Trimming shortened V by 6 bases and J by 4 bases, and 13 bases separated the two germline ends.

The chain is built from TRBV25-1 and TRBJ1-3; no firm D call. V lost 1 base and J 0 bases, leaving 7 bases between the germline ends. Germline V lookup: CDR1 MGHDK, CDR2 SYGVNS. The CDR3 is 15 amino acids. CDR3 sequence (DNA): TGTGCCAGCAGTGAATTTTCAGGCTCTGGAAACACCATATATTTT. This encodes CASSEFSGSGNTIYF.

J is TRBJ1-2 and V is TRBV5-1; 10 positions match TRBD1. In germline, CDR1 is SGHRS, CDR2 YFSETQ. The CDR3 has 14 amino acids. J gave up 4 bases and V 4 bases, and 4 bases lay outside the gene matches. The DNA of the CDR3 is TGCGCCAGCAGCCTGGGACAGGGGACCTATGGCTACACCTTC. This translates into CASSLGQGTYGYTF.

The CDR3 spells CASSEAGAWGQGEEKLFF. CDR3 nucleotide sequence: TGTGCCAGCAGTGAAGCGGGGGCTTGGGGACAGGGTGAGGAAAAACTGTTTTTT. The chain uses TRBV2 and TRBJ1-4; 9 bases are shared with TRBD1. The germline V gene has CDR1 SNHLY and CDR2 FYNNEI. V trimming: 0 bases; J trimming: 8 bases; junction bases outside the gene matches: 13. CDR3 size: 18 residues.

This clone appeared a few times. The chain recombines TRBV4-1 with TRBJ2-7, with TRBD1 matching over 8 bases. In germline, CDR1 is MGHRA, CDR2 YSYEKL. With V trimmed by 3 bases and J by 2 bases, 6 bases remained unmatched. This CDR3 comprises 15 residues. The CDR3 loop reads CASSQGDRRAYEQYF. The CDR3 region has the DNA TGCGCCAGCAGCCAGGGGGACAGGCGTGCCTACGAGCAGTACTTC.

The chain couples TRBV29-1 to TRBJ2-7; D is undetermined. This CDR3 is 12 amino acids long. Germline-derived CDR1 and CDR2 are SQVTM and ANQGSEA. V lost 5 bases and J lost 2, with 10 bases in between. The CDR3 sequence is CSVWQVPYEQYF. Here the CDR3 DNA reads TGCAGCGTTTGGCAGGTTCCCTACGAGCAGTACTTC.

This clone was counted a single time. CDR3: CASHPGGGSYEQFF. CDR3 sequence (DNA): TGTGCCAGCCACCCCGGTGGGGGGAGCTATGAGCAGTTCTTC. The chain combines TRBV9 with TRBJ2-1, with D maybe TRBD2 (6 bases). Germline-derived CDR1 and CDR2 are SGDLS and YYNGEE. The V gene lost 7 bases and the J gene lost 8 bases, with 19 bases spanning the gap. This CDR3 has 14 amino acids.

The chain links TRBV6-5 to TRBJ2-6; possibly TRBD1 for D (5 bases). The CDR3 totals 15 residues. From germline, CDR1 is MNHEY and CDR2 SVGAGI. Between the trimmed V and J ends, which lost 4 bases and 1 base, there was a span of 8 bases. The CDR3 bases are TGTGCCAGCAGTTTAGGGGAATCTGGGGCCAACGTCCTGACTTTC. It yields the protein CASSLGESGANVLTF.

The chain combines TRBV7-9 with TRBJ1-2; possible D gene TRBD1, 6 bases. This CDR3 is 13 amino acids long. In germline, CDR1 is SEHNR, CDR2 FQNEAQ (reference sequence). V was shortened by 1 base and J by 6 bases, with 9 bases between the two germline ends. In DNA form, the CDR3 reads TGTGCCAGCAGCTTAGTGGCAGGGGATGGCTACACCTTC. Translating gives CASSLVAGDGYTF. Full variable domain (rest looked up from reference TRBV7-9 and TRBJ1-2): DTGVSQNPRHKITKRGQNVTFRCDPISEHNRLYWYRQTLGQGPEFLTYFQNEAQLEKSRLLSDRFSAERPKGSFSTLEIQRTEQGDSAMYLCASSLVAGDGYTFGSGTRLTVV.

This clone was observed a few times. The rearrangement joins TRBV5-4 to TRBJ1-3; D may be TRBD1 (5 bases). Germline CDR1 SGHNT, CDR2 YYREEE (reference sequence). The CDR3 runs 14 residues. Trimming took 4 bases from V and 0 from J, leaving 8 bases between them. CDR3 sequence (DNA): TGTGCCAGCAGCCCGGGGGTCTCTGGAAACACCATATATTTT. Its translation: CASSPGVSGNTIYF.

In the case of this clone: This sample includes further DNA sequences coding for the same CDR3. The V gene is TRBV15, the J gene TRBJ2-2; D gene unclear. Per germline, CDR1 LNHNV and CDR2 YYDKDF (reference sequence). This CDR3 region has 14 residues. V was cut by 0 bases and J by 6 bases, with 8 bases left in between. CDR3 DNA: TGTGCCACCAGCAGAGATAACAGAGCCGGGGAGCTGTTTTTT. Its translation: CATSRDNRAGELFF.

In the case of this clone: Distinct nucleotide sequences in the sample also encode this CDR3. In nucleotides, the CDR3 is TGTGCCAGCAGCGTGACTAGCGGGAGTTACAATGAGCAGTTCTTC. This encodes CASSVTSGSYNEQFF. V is TRBV9 and J is TRBJ2-1; 12 bases fit TRBD2. This CDR3 comprises 15 residues. Germline V gene lookup returns CDR1 SGDLS and CDR2 YYNGEE. V lost 2 bases to trimming and J lost 4 bases; unmatched junction nucleotides: 1.

The rearrangement links TRBV18 to TRBJ2-5, with 10 bases identical to TRBD2. The J call may be wrong; the DNA end is better matched by TRBJ2-7. The germline V gene encodes CDR1 KGHSH and CDR2 LQKENI. The CDR3 length is 14 residues. Here the CDR3 reads CASQEREGSYEQYF. Written as DNA, the CDR3 is TGTGCCAGCCAAGAGCGGGAGGGTTCCTACGAGCAGTACTTC.

V and J are TRBV20-1 and TRBJ2-1; D gene unclear. V was pared by 5 bases and J by 5 bases, with 7 bases between. Per the germline V gene, CDR1 is DFQATT and CDR2 is SNEGSKA (reference sequence). This CDR3 has 11 amino acids. CDR3: CSAGLNNEQFF. CDR3 nucleotide sequence: TGCAGTGCTGGCCTCAACAATGAGCAGTTCTTC.

This chain joins TRBV30 and TRBJ2-7, with TRBD1 matching 8 bases. Looked up from germline, CDR1 is GTSNPN and CDR2 is SVGIG (reference sequence). Losses at the gene ends were 4 bases for V and 11 bases for J; bases not matched to a gene: 19. This CDR3 comprises 15 residues. The CDR3 loop is CAWKFGGQVFRWEYF. CDR3 nucleotide sequence: TGTGCCTGGAAATTTGGGGGACAGGTGTTCCGGTGGGAGTACTTC.

V and J are TRBV5-6 and TRBJ1-2; D gene unclear. With 7 bases removed from V and 4 bases from J, the gap between germline ends came to 8 bases. The length of the CDR3 is 11 residues. Germline V gene data show CDR1 as SGHDT and CDR2 as YYEEEE. The DNA for the CDR3 is TGTGCCAGCCGTTCGGGCTATGGCTACACCTTC. This gives the protein CASRSGYGYTF.

V gene TRBV6-1 combines with J gene TRBJ1-2; 7 bases map to TRBD1. CDR3 size: 15 residues. Looked up from germline, CDR1 is MNHNS and CDR2 is SASEGT. With V trimmed by 11 bases and J by 4 bases, 16 bases remained unmatched. The CDR3 is CALGGQIAWGYGYTF. For the CDR3, the DNA is TGTGCCTTGGGGGGACAGATCGCCTGGGGCTATGGCTACACCTTC.

This clone was picked up one time. The chain carries TRBV5-1 and TRBJ2-1, with 8 bases aligning to TRBD2. Germline trimming cut 0 bases from V and 8 bases from J; bases unmatched to any gene: 13. From germline, CDR1 is SGHRS and CDR2 YFSETQ. The length of the CDR3 is 17 residues. The CDR3, as DNA: TGCGCCAGCAGCTTGGTGTTAGGGGGACTAGGATACGATGAGCAGTTCTTC. Its translation is CASSLVLGGLGYDEQFF.

The gene calls are TRBV4-1 and TRBJ2-1; D perhaps matches TRBD2 (7 bases). CDR3 length equals 16 residues. Germline V gene lookup returns CDR1 MGHRA and CDR2 YSYEKL. With 0 bases removed from V and 8 bases from J, the gap between germline ends came to 17 bases. CDR3 DNA: TGCGCCAGCAGCCAAGAGCGGAGGGAGGGGGTCGATGAGCAGTTCTTC. Its translation: CASSQERREGVDEQFF.

This chain connects TRBV28 to TRBJ2-7; TRBD2 matches at 10 bases. This CDR3 contains 13 residues. Germline loops: CDR1 MDHEN, CDR2 SYDVKM. J gave up 6 bases and V 4 bases, and 3 bases lay outside the gene matches. The CDR3 nucleotides are TGTGCCAGCAGTTCTAGCGGGAGTGCCGAGCAGTACTTC. Translated, it gives CASSSSGSAEQYF.

The V and J genes are TRBV27 and TRBJ2-7; D may be TRBD2 (5 bases). V was clipped by 5 bases and J by 1 base, with 18 bases between them. This CDR3 region has 16 residues. Germline lookup yields CDR1 MNHEY and CDR2 SMNVEV (reference sequence). The chain's CDR3 is CASSPLEALGSYEQYF. The DNA of the CDR3 is TGTGCCAGCAGTCCCCTGGAGGCGTTGGGGTCCTACGAGCAGTACTTC.

This rearrangement joins TRBV5-1 to TRBJ2-3; 10 positions agree with TRBD2. The CDR3 length is 14 residues. CDR1 is SGHRS and CDR2 is YFSETQ in the germline V gene. The ends lost 9 bases at V and 2 bases at J; junction bases unmatched: 6. CDR3 residues: CATRTSGITDTQYF. The DNA for the CDR3 is TGCGCCACCCGGACTAGCGGAATCACAGATACGCAGTATTTT.

A single count supports this clone. The V call is TRBV16, the J call TRBJ1-4; D is uncertain. The CDR3 spans 16 residues. Trimming pared 1 base from V and 2 bases from J, leaving 11 bases between. In germline, CDR1 is KGHSY, CDR2 FQNENV. The CDR3 spells CASSQFAGKTNEKLFF. The CDR3 nucleotides are TGTGCCAGCAGCCAATTCGCGGGAAAGACTAATGAAAAACTGTTTTTT. The variable domain in full, with the rest retrieved from reference TRBV16 and TRBJ1-4, is GEEVAQTPKHLVRGEGQKAKLYCAPIKGHSYVFWYQQVLKNEFKFLISFQNENVFDETGMPKERFSAKCLPNSPCSLEIQATKLEDSAVYFCASSQFAGKTNEKLFFGSGTQLSVL.